This entry is about one TCR beta chain. The record originates from a study of low-dose radiotherapy and immunotherapy resistance in tumors. Study in general: Cyclophosphamide went in intravenously at 200 mg/m2 every two weeks, one day before radiation and immunotherapy.

Donors received a regimen that comprised nivolumab, ipilimumab, aspirin, low-dose cyclophosphamide and low-dose radiotherapy. Per the germline V gene, CDR1 is LNHDA and CDR2 is SQIVND (reference sequence). The CDR3 extends over 18 amino acids. V trimming: 6 bases; J trimming: 1 base; junction bases outside the gene matches: 13. Primers used for first-strand cDNA, a TRAV- and TRBV-specific set, covered both alpha and beta chains. TCRs were put through roughly 20 PCR cycles of amplification with Phusion. A constant-region primer and the V-primer adapter served as the primer pair. Amplification of isolated mRNA was accomplished via in vitro transcription. TCRdb independently ran MiXCR on the reads; one entry per CDR3 protein. The table lists 11,000 or so distinct CDR3 sequences, around three fifths of them singletons, with about 11% in the top ten.

The chain uses TRBV19 and TRBJ1-5; 9 nucleotides align to TRBD1. The clonotype originates from a human donor with advanced metastatic prostate, ovarian, gallbladder or colorectal cancer (not recorded which). This table probably holds off-target reads from a library built for another chain. The chain's CDR3 is CASSEPGQGGFSNQPQHF. Written as DNA, the CDR3 is TGTGCCAGTAGCGAACCGGGACAGGGAGGGTTCAGCAATCAGCCCCAGCATTTT.